This T cell receptor (beta chain) is drawn from a study of T cell responses to AZD1222 COVID-19 vaccine. Whole-study findings and limits: Baseline serology detected seropositivity in only six AZD1222 recipients.

The length of the CDR3 is 17 residues. CDR1 and CDR2 (germline): MDHEN, SYDVKM. The J segment lost 6 bases and the V segment lost 5 bases, leaving 14 bases of the junction unmatched. With respect to this clone: Its antigen is not known.

Sequencing used immunoSEQ multiplex PCR; TCRdb keeps in-frame clones, though not all of them. The sample includes 70,000 to 100,000 clones, 90% to 95% seen only once; the top ten take roughly 3.1%. Investigators merged groups given second doses at roughly 4 or roughly 12 weeks. The sequences come from peripheral blood, collected 28 days after the second AZD1222 dose. The chain links TRBV28 to TRBJ1-2; TRBD1 matches at 11 bases. The receptor was derived from an adult who received the AZD1222 COVID-19 vaccine. Here the CDR3 reads CASSLPGRTGGSDGYTF. The CDR3 nucleotides are TGTGCCAGCAGTCTGCCGGGCAGGACAGGGGGCTCGGATGGCTACACCTTC.